This TCR beta chain was captured by sequencing in a study of blood T cell repertoires in COVID-19. Study-level information: Collection of acute and convalescent COVID-19 samples took place in the United States, Italy and Spain. The analysed material was cDNA or gDNA that came from T cells, B-cell-depleted T cells, or PBMCs.

This CDR3 spans 14 amino acids. Germline CDR1 reads MNHEY; CDR2 reads SMNVEV (reference sequence). After removal of 8 bases from V and 10 bases from J, the junction contained 11 bases not matched to a gene. Source study methods: How many nucleated cells were present was estimated from reference gene primer amplification. The repertoire was sequenced with immunoSEQ multiplex PCR; TCRdb's copy has only in-frame clones and lacks some. That table gives V, J and clone size, and the DNA gave D and trimming. In the table there are 30,000 to 40,000 clones, 80% to 90% of which are singletons. Specimen: peripheral blood. The clonotype comes from a human donor in a cohort sampled during active COVID-19. The rearrangement uses TRBV27 and TRBJ1-4; 9 bases agree with TRBD1. CDR3 sequence: CASGSGTGFSKLFF. Here the CDR3 DNA reads TGTGCCAGCGGTTCCGGGACAGGGTTCTCAAAACTGTTTTTT. The variable domain in full, with the rest retrieved from reference TRBV27 and TRBJ1-4, is EAQVTQNPRYLITVTGKKLTVTCSQNMNHEYMSWYRQDPGLGLRQIYYSMNVEVTDKGDVPEGYKVSRKEKRNFPLILESPSPNQTSLYFCASGSGTGFSKLFFGSGTQLSVL.